This T cell receptor (beta chain) originates from a study of T-cell memory formation after mild COVID-19. After 5'RACE with constant-segment primers, TCR alpha and TCR beta cDNA libraries carrying sample barcodes and UMIs were obtained. TCRdb ran MiXCR on the 5' RACE reads and lists one entry per CDR3 protein. In the table there are roughly 400,000 distinct CDR3 sequences, approximately 24% of which are singletons. Study observations and caveats: Among contracting clones, CD4+ were mainly CM/EM and CD8+ enriched in EMRA. Researchers found some responding clones in pre-infection memory, a sign that cross-reactive memory joined. While clones contracting from day 15 to 85 were balanced between CD4 and CD8, later expanders leaned CD4+.

This clonotype was seen repeatedly, ten times or more. The antigen remains unidentified. The sample taken for sequencing was PBMCs or a T cell subset sorted from them (not recorded which). The TCR comes from an adult woman who had mild COVID-19 (a few samples of this study predate the infection). Cell type and time point are not known.

The CDR3 DNA follows: TGTGCCAGCAGCCCCCCAGGAATGTCAAACATTCAGTACTTC. Encoded protein: CASSPPGMSNIQYF. The V and J genes are TRBV3-1 and TRBJ2-4; no definite D call. The CDR3 extends over 14 amino acids. Germline V lookup: CDR1 LGHDT, CDR2 YNNKEL (reference sequence). V lost 4 bases to trimming and J lost 6 bases, with 13 bases between them.